This T cell receptor (beta chain) was recovered during a study of Graves' ophthalmopathy and Graves' hyperthyroidism (dated by TCRdb to between 2018 and 2020). Regarding the study in general: Peripheral blood samples were taken at the time of initial diagnosis, before any treatment was given. TCR beta repertoire signatures were used to distinguish Graves' ophthalmopathy from Graves' hyperthyroidism and to predict progression to ophthalmopathy. In total, 135 blood samples were TCR-sequenced: 43 ophthalmopathy, roughly 77 hyperthyroidism and roughly 17 hyperthyroidism-to-ophthalmopathy patients. To explore V-J signatures that distinguish ophthalmopathy from hyperthyroidism, a discovery set of roughly 98 patients was enrolled, made up of around 44 with ophthalmopathy and 55 to 65 with stable hyperthyroidism. For independent validation, a separate cohort was made up of approximately 18 hyperthyroidism patients plus 17 patients who later progressed from hyperthyroidism to ophthalmopathy. T-cell repertoires of thyroid tissue and blood were compared in five or six hyperthyroidism patients. Once sampling was done, hyperthyroidism patients were given methimazole at a starting dose of 30 mg daily, while ophthalmopathy patients were given high-dose intravenous methylprednisolone. The 80 to 100 discovery patients were randomly divided into training and test sets at a 7:3 ratio. Summary of the overall study and its limitations: No statistical method was used to set the sample size in advance, and the investigators knew which group each participant was assigned to. Ophthalmopathy was separated from stable hyperthyroidism by the 13-signature model with about 89% sensitivity and about 81% specificity in cross-validation and with 80%/75% in the test set. In validation, the model predicted ophthalmopathy progression with 55% to 71% sensitivity and roughly 72% specificity; about a dozen predicted patients were CT-confirmed with GO in a median of approximately 6.5 months. Most of the expanded thyroid clonotypes with a frequency above 0.001 were also detected in blood, and it was suggested that the thyroid immune response may be reflected by blood repertoires.

This clonotype appeared many times. Its antigen is unknown. The sample holds no much larger clone one base away, and base qualities are not on file. For repertoire sequencing, the TCR beta CDR3 regions were amplified from RNA transcripts. The first round of RT-PCR was done with HTBI primers and the Qiagen OneStep RT-PCR kit, and was followed by a second round of multiplex PCR, then size selection and purification. Sequencing of the libraries was carried out on an Illumina HiSeq2000 in paired-end mode with 100 bp reads. As for the authors' bioinformatics: SOAPnuke was used for read processing, and reads with adapters, uncalled bases, a mean Phred below 15, or no exact constant-primer or identifier match were discarded. High-quality paired reads were merged with COPE v1.2.5. Unique nucleotide sequences were defined as clonotypes and aligned to IMGT TRB V, D and J references using MiTCR v1.1. Only V-J combinations with frequency above 0.0001 were analysed, covering approximately 99% of repertoires. For each V-J combination, a TCR clonal expansion and chaos score was defined as F50 clonal expansion divided by the chaos observed in the TCRdist matrix. Welch's t-statistics and random forest were used to narrow the features down to about twelve V-J combinations, which were then fed into a naive Bayes classifier. The similarity between thyroid and blood repertoires was quantified using the Morisita-Horn index. The public sequencing data were trimmed at Q25 with fastp and processed into clonotypes with MiXCR by TCRdb, which kept only in-frame beta chains. One record per CDR3 amino acid sequence lists the most common genes and DNA. The V and J calls and clone size come from TCRdb's table, not from the authors' own analysis. Within this sample are 400,000 to 450,000 distinct CDR3 sequences, with around 21% of them counted one time only. Roughly 3% of the sample lies in the top ten.

Hyperthyroidism was defined as stable when no progression to ophthalmopathy occurred within 18 months of follow-up. Hyperthyroidism patients were newly diagnosed, were aged 18 to 65 years, and had a disease duration under 2 months. Anyone with other autoimmune diseases, uncontrolled infections, pregnancy or lactation was excluded from the study. Diagnosis was based on clinical symptoms, serum thyroxine, TRAb, thyroid ultrasound and orbital computed tomography. Ficoll-Paque density gradient centrifugation was used to isolate PBMCs from around 10 ml of fresh peripheral blood. Trizol reagent was used to extract the total RNA, and its quality was then checked on an Agilent 2100 Bioanalyzer. Measured from the cysteine to the phenylalanine, the CDR3 is 14 residues long. The only DNA kept is the CDR3, 42 bases in frame from the first base. Compared with germline, V lacks 1 base and J lacks 5 bases; bases without a gene match: 2. CDR1 and CDR2 were assigned from the germline V gene as SNHLY and FYNNEI.

Sequencing was carried out using peripheral blood. The rearrangement joined TRBV2 to TRBJ2-4, with 7 bases aligning to TRBD1. This TCR came from a woman aged 18-35 years with stable Graves' hyperthyroidism. Donor details come from another sample of the same person, matched by shared clones. The CDR3 region has the sequence CASSEDRGQNIQYF. The DNA reads TGTGCCAGCAGTGAAGACAGGGGTCAAAACATTCAGTACTTC. This CDR3, with the reference TRBV2 and TRBJ2-4 proteins standing in past its ends, gives the full variable domain EPEVTQTPSHQVTQMGQEVILRCVPISNHLYFYWYRQILGQKVEFLVSFYNNEISEKSEIFDDQFSVERPDGSNFTLKIRSTKLEDSAMYFCASSEDRGQNIQYFGAGTRLSVL.